The 25 T cell receptor beta chains below were found in one sample sequenced in a study of OX40 agonist ivuxolimab in advanced cancers. Libraries were prepared by immunoSEQ multiplex PCR; TCRdb keeps only in-frame clonotypes and omits some of them. The table includes 45,000 to 65,000 clones, more than 85% detected once. The source material was CD4+ or CD8+ T cells sorted from blood, sampled in a trial of the OX40 agonist ivuxolimab. The receptors derive from an adult with an advanced solid tumor such as melanoma, head and neck, liver or kidney cancer.

The chain joins TRBV19 to TRBJ1-6; 11 bases align to TRBD1. V shed 8 bases and J 11 bases; nucleotides not matched to a gene: 2. The CDR3 consists of 12 residues. Germline values: CDR1 LNHDA, CDR2 SQIVND (reference sequence). The CDR3 sequence: CASGQGAAPLHF. The CDR3 nucleotides are TGTGCCAGTGGACAGGGGGCTGCACCCCTCCACTTT.

J is TRBJ1-1 and V is TRBV27; D ambiguous. From germline, CDR1 is MNHEY and CDR2 SMNVEV (reference sequence). V was pared by 7 bases and J by 2 bases, with 20 bases between. The CDR3 is 16 amino acids. This chain's CDR3 is CASTFMRQLPNTEAFF. The CDR3, as DNA: TGTGCCAGCACGTTTATGAGGCAGCTCCCTAACACTGAAGCTTTCTTT.

J is TRBJ1-4 and V is TRBV30; the match to TRBD1 covers 8 bases. This CDR3 contains 15 residues. Germline-derived CDR1 and CDR2 are GTSNPN and SVGIG (reference sequence). The V and J ends lost 0 bases and 7 bases, in that order; junction bases with no gene match: 7. Here the CDR3 reads CAWSVGRGLAEKLFF. The CDR3 DNA follows: TGTGCCTGGAGTGTGGGCAGGGGGCTGGCTGAAAAACTGTTTTTT.

This chain connects TRBV5-5 to TRBJ1-1; no reliable D call. Trimming removed 4 bases at V and 7 bases at J, with 11 bases between. CDR1 is SGHKS and CDR2 is YYEKEE in the germline V gene (reference sequence). CDR3 size: 12 residues. This CDR3 is CASSQGLHEAFF. DNA for the CDR3: TGTGCCAGCAGCCAAGGACTACATGAAGCTTTCTTT.

J is TRBJ2-2 and V is TRBV9; D possibly uses TRBD1 or TRBD2 (6 bases each). Trimming stripped 0 bases from V and 8 bases from J, with 11 bases between. The CDR3 spans 14 residues. From germline, CDR1 is SGDLS and CDR2 YYNGEE. CDR3 bases: TGTGCCAGCAGCGTAGACGGGGGCGCGGGGGAGCTGTTTTTT. Its protein product is CASSVDGGAGELFF.

The chain carries TRBV5-3 and TRBJ2-7, with 7 nucleotides matching TRBD1. TRBV5-3 is known as an ORF, though its function is uncertain. Trimming at V came to 8 bases and at J to 3 bases, leaving 8 bases not matched to a gene. The CDR3 contains 13 residues. As DNA, the CDR3 is TGTGCCAGCAGCGTCGGGACAGACTACGAGCAGTACTTC. Its protein is CASSVGTDYEQYF.

In this sample, this clone turned up a few times. For the CDR3, the DNA is TGTGCCAGCAGTTACCCGGTTGGGGGGGAAAACACCATATATTTT. This gives the protein CASSYPVGGENTIYF. The chain has TRBV6-6 and TRBJ1-3; a possible D gene is TRBD1 (5 bases). Germline lookup yields CDR1 MNHNY and CDR2 SVGAGI (reference sequence). The CDR3 contains 15 residues. Trimming cost V 2 bases and J 6 bases, with 14 bases left between them.

The chain employs TRBV11-1 and TRBJ2-7; 9 positions match TRBD1. This CDR3 contains 14 residues. Germline V gene sequence: CDR1 SGHAT, CDR2 FQDESV (reference sequence). V lost 5 bases to trimming and J lost 5 bases; unmatched junction nucleotides: 7. DNA for the CDR3: TGTGCCAGCAGCACCTACAGGGGGCTCGACGAGCAGTACTTC. The encoded protein is CASSTYRGLDEQYF.

The chain joins TRBV7-2 to TRBJ1-4; D unclear. V was shortened by 2 bases and J by 5 bases, with 12 bases between the two germline ends. From germline, CDR1 is SGHTA and CDR2 FQGNSA. The CDR3 covers 15 residues. CDR3 nucleotide sequence: TGTGCCAGCAGCTTATACCGGTTTCTAAATGAAAAACTGTTTTTT. Translated: CASSLYRFLNEKLFF. Drawing the rest from reference TRBV7-2 and TRBJ1-4, the complete variable domain is GAGVSQSPSNKVTEKGKDVELRCDPISGHTALYWYRQSLGQGLEFLIYFQGNSAPDKSGLPSDRFSAERTGGSVSTLTIQRTQQEDSAVYLCASSLYRFLNEKLFFGSGTQLSVL.

This chain joins TRBV4-1 and TRBJ1-5, with TRBD1 as a possible D gene (6 bases). Germline loops: CDR1 MGHRA, CDR2 YSYEKL. Trimming stripped 4 bases from V and 5 bases from J, with 15 bases between. CDR3 length: 15 residues. The CDR3 DNA reads TGCGCCAGCAGCCGCATGGGGGGGCAGGATCAGCCCCAGCATTTT. Amino acid sequence: CASSRMGGQDQPQHF.

The V call is TRBV7-9, the J call TRBJ2-3; D remains unclear. V dropped 4 bases and J dropped 4 bases, with 12 bases sitting between them. CDR1 is SEHNR, CDR2 FQNEAQ, per germline (reference sequence). The CDR3 covers 14 residues. CDR3 bases: TGTGCCAGCAGCTCGACACCGATTGCAGATACGCAGTATTTT. As protein: CASSSTPIADTQYF.

The CDR3 reads CASSVGAASSYEQYF. As DNA, the CDR3 is TGTGCCAGCAGCGTAGGGGCGGCGAGCTCCTACGAGCAGTACTTC. The chain uses TRBV9 and TRBJ2-7; no clear D gene. Germline V gene lookup returns CDR1 SGDLS and CDR2 YYNGEE. The CDR3 is made up of 15 amino acids. Trimming removed 0 bases from V and 0 bases from J, with 10 bases in between.

This chain connects TRBV6-5 to TRBJ2-1; D may match TRBD1 or TRBD2 (5 bases each). Germline CDR1 and CDR2: MNHEY and SVGAGI. The CDR3 is 15 residues long. V lost 6 bases and J lost 7, with 19 bases in between. The CDR3 DNA reads TGTGCCAGCAGCCACGACGGGGCGGGCGGAAATGAGCAGTTCTTC. It translates to CASSHDGAGGNEQFF.

The V call is TRBV27, the J call TRBJ1-1; D is undetermined. Trimming stripped 5 bases from V and 4 bases from J, with 20 bases between. The length of the CDR3 is 16 residues. Germline CDR1 is MNHEY and CDR2 is SMNVEV (reference sequence). This CDR3 is CASSPTTILMATEAFF. CDR3 bases: TGTGCCAGCAGTCCGACTACCATATTAATGGCCACTGAAGCTTTCTTT.

The genes are TRBV7-9 and TRBJ2-7, with 10 bases matching TRBD1. This CDR3 is built from 15 residues. CDR1 is SEHNR, CDR2 FQNEAQ, per germline (reference sequence). V gave up 5 bases and J gave up 7 bases; unmatched junction bases: 11. CDR3 in amino acids: CASSHRDRGLWEQYF. The CDR3 DNA is TGTGCCAGCAGCCACCGGGACAGGGGTTTATGGGAGCAGTACTTC.

The chain is built from TRBV19 and TRBJ2-4; 10 bases are a match to TRBD1. The J segment lost 11 bases and the V segment lost 1 base, leaving 2 bases of the junction unmatched. Per the germline V gene, CDR1 is LNHDA and CDR2 is SQIVND (reference sequence). The CDR3 sequence is 13 residues long. CDR3 protein: CASSIATGGFQYF. The CDR3 DNA is TGTGCCAGTAGTATAGCGACAGGGGGCTTTCAGTACTTC. Using reference TRBV19 and TRBJ2-4 for the parts outside the CDR3, the full variable domain is DGGITQSPKYLFRKEGQNVTLSCEQNLNHDAMYWYRQDPGQGLRLIYYSQIVNDFQKGDIAEGYSVSREKKESFPLTVTSAQKNPTAFYLCASSIATGGFQYFGAGTRLSVL.

The chain uses TRBV6-1 and TRBJ2-3, with 8 bases that match TRBD2. CDR3 length equals 17 residues. Trimming took 2 bases from V and 5 from J; bases not matched to a gene: 12. Germline CDR1 is MNHNS and CDR2 is SASEGT. The CDR3 coding sequence is TGTGCCAGCAGTGAACATGGACGGGGGGGCCTCGGAGATACGCAGTATTTT. Its protein is CASSEHGRGGLGDTQYF.

The chain combines TRBV5-4 with TRBJ2-7, with D hard to call. The CDR3 loop spans 14 amino acids. The germline gives CDR1 SGHNT, CDR2 YYREEE (reference sequence). V was clipped by 4 bases and J by 1 base, with 12 bases between them. Here the CDR3 DNA reads TGTGCCAGCAGCCCTGACATGGGTTCCTACGAGCAGTACTTC. It encodes CASSPDMGSYEQYF. Complete variable domain (other parts from reference TRBV5-4 and TRBJ2-7): ETGVTQSPTHLIKTRGQQVTLRCSSQSGHNTVSWYQQALGQGPQFIFQYYREEENGRGNFPPRFSGLQFPNYSSELNVNALELDDSALYLCASSPDMGSYEQYFGPGTRLTVT.

The V gene is TRBV5-6, the J gene TRBJ2-1, with D possibly being TRBD2 (7 bases). Between the trimmed V and J ends, which lost 4 bases and 8 bases, there was a span of 13 bases. This CDR3 is 13 amino acids long. Germline V CDR1 and CDR2: SGHDT, YYEEEE. The CDR3 region is CASSLGGADEQFF. The CDR3, as DNA: TGTGCCAGCAGCCTTGGGGGGGCGGATGAGCAGTTCTTC. Combining the CDR3 with reference TRBV5-6 and TRBJ2-1 gives the whole variable domain DAGVTQSPTHLIKTRGQQVTLRCSPKSGHDTVSWYQQALGQGPQFIFQYYEEEERQRGNFPDRFSGHQFPNYSSELNVNALLLGDSALYLCASSLGGADEQFFGPGTRLTVL.

The chain is built from TRBV6-5 and TRBJ1-1, with no clear D. Germline assignment: CDR1 MNHEY and CDR2 SVGAGI. The ends were cut back, 4 bases at V and 8 bases at J, with 11 bases in the middle. This CDR3 contains 12 residues. This CDR3 is CASSSSGAEAFF. Here the CDR3 DNA reads TGTGCCAGCAGTTCCTCAGGAGCCGAAGCTTTCTTT.

This rearrangement joins TRBV30 to TRBJ2-7; D is uncertain. The CDR3 sequence is 11 residues long. V lost 0 bases and J 8 bases, leaving 8 bases between the germline ends. CDR1 is GTSNPN and CDR2 is SVGIG in the germline V gene (reference sequence). The CDR3 region has the DNA TGTGCCTGGAGTGTAGCGTACCAGCAGTACTTC. This gives the protein CAWSVAYQQYF.

This clone was seen just once. The chain carries TRBV27 and TRBJ2-1; possibly TRBD1 for D (5 bases). The CDR3 spans 13 residues. Germline values: CDR1 MNHEY, CDR2 SMNVEV (reference sequence). The ends were cut back, 5 bases at V and 4 bases at J, with 9 bases in the middle. The CDR3 reads CASSIDRYNEQFF. CDR3 sequence (DNA): TGTGCCAGCAGTATTGACAGATACAATGAGCAGTTCTTC.

This chain joins TRBV5-1 and TRBJ2-5, with D possibly TRBD2 on 7 matching bases. Trimming cost V 4 bases and J 3 bases, with 13 bases left between them. The CDR3 is 14 amino acids. Per germline, CDR1 SGHRS and CDR2 YFSETQ. The CDR3 loop is CASSIGEGEETQYF. CDR3 DNA: TGCGCCAGCAGCATTGGGGAGGGGGAAGAGACCCAGTACTTC.

The CDR3 spells CASSTGFGMNTEAFF. CDR3 bases: TGTGCCAGTTCGACAGGGTTTGGAATGAACACTGAAGCTTTCTTT. The chain couples TRBV19 to TRBJ1-1; 7 bases fit TRBD1. From germline, CDR1 is LNHDA and CDR2 SQIVND (reference sequence). The CDR3 spans 15 residues. V shed 8 bases, J shed 0 bases, and the junction held 9 bases outside the gene matches.

The V call is TRBV11-2, the J call TRBJ2-5, with 9 bases fitting TRBD2. The germline CDR1 and CDR2 sequences are SGHAT and FQNNGV. Trimming removed 5 bases from V and 1 base from J; junction bases left unmatched: 11. The CDR3 consists of 17 residues. The CDR3 here is CASSRSASGGLQETQYF. DNA of the CDR3: TGTGCCAGCAGCCGCTCAGCGAGCGGGGGGCTCCAAGAGACCCAGTACTTC.